Shown below are 16 T cell receptor beta chains from a single sample sequenced in a study of T cells in localized non-small cell lung cancer. The repertoire was sequenced with immunoSEQ multiplex PCR; TCRdb's copy has only in-frame clones and lacks some. The table includes about 59,000 clones, roughly nine tenths detected once. The material was peripheral blood, obtained before any cancer treatment. The receptor source for this set is a man aged 40 to 70 with stage I lung adenocarcinoma.

V usage is TRBV4-3 and J usage is TRBJ1-4; 10 nucleotides align to TRBD1. The CDR3 consists of 15 residues. V was pared by 6 bases and J by 8 bases, with 9 bases of the junction left unmatched. Germline assignment: CDR1 LGHNA and CDR2 YSLEER. The CDR3 region is CASSPGTGEGEKLFF. CDR3 nucleotide sequence: TGCGCCAGCAGTCCCGGGACAGGGGAAGGGGAAAAACTGTTTTTT.

The rearrangement links TRBV30 to TRBJ2-7; D is tentatively TRBD1 or TRBD2 (5 bases each). Germline V lookup: CDR1 GTSNPN, CDR2 SVGIG (reference sequence). The CDR3 consists of 14 residues. V lost 2 bases to trimming and J lost 3 bases, with 14 bases between them. The CDR3, as DNA: TGTGCCTGGAGTTTGGGGGTGACCTTCTACGAGCAGTACTTC. It specifies CAWSLGVTFYEQYF.

V and J are TRBV4-1 and TRBJ2-7; no clear D gene. This CDR3 contains 13 residues. Germline CDR1 and CDR2: MGHRA and YSYEKL. Trimming took off 3 bases at V and 1 base at J, with 7 bases between the two ends. The CDR3 protein is CASSHGPSYEQYF. In nucleotides, the CDR3 is TGCGCCAGCAGCCACGGACCGTCCTACGAGCAGTACTTC.

The chain links TRBV5-1 to TRBJ1-2; no clear D gene. The germline gives CDR1 SGHRS, CDR2 YFSETQ. This CDR3 region has 14 residues. The V gene lost 5 bases and the J gene lost 4 bases, with 15 bases spanning the gap. CDR3 DNA sequence: TGCGCCAGCAGTTCAGCGTCAGGCGGCTATGGCTACACCTTC. Translation: CASSSASGGYGYTF.

V and J are TRBV4-1 and TRBJ2-3; TRBD2 is a possible D gene (5 bases). Trimming stripped 1 base from V and 6 bases from J, with 8 bases between. Germline V gives CDR1 MGHRA, CDR2 YSYEKL. The CDR3 sequence is 13 residues long. CDR3 nucleotide sequence: TGCGCCAGCAGCCAAGTCCGAGGGGATACGCAGTATTTT. Translating it yields CASSQVRGDTQYF.

The chain carries TRBV28 and TRBJ2-7; possible D gene TRBD2, 7 bases. Germline CDR1 reads MDHEN; CDR2 reads SYDVKM. The V end lost 10 bases, the J end lost 4 bases, and 20 bases lay between the germline ends. This CDR3 comprises 14 residues. The CDR3, as DNA: TGTGCCATCGGGGGGACATTGGTACCTTACGAGCAGTACTTC. Its translation: CAIGGTLVPYEQYF. The whole variable domain, filled in from reference TRBV28 and TRBJ2-7, reads DVKVTQSSRYLVKRTGEKVFLECVQDMDHENMFWYRQDPGLGLRLIYFSYDVKMKEKGDIPEGYSVSREKKERFSLILESASTNQTSMYLCAIGGTLVPYEQYFGPGTRLTVT.

V usage is TRBV19 and J usage is TRBJ2-5; TRBD2 agrees at 8 bases. Germline V lookup: CDR1 LNHDA, CDR2 SQIVND (reference sequence). CDR3 length: 15 amino acids. V gave up 5 bases and J gave up 7 bases; unmatched junction bases: 12. Written as DNA, the CDR3 is TGTGCCAGTAGTCCAAGCGGGAGAGGGCTCGGGACCCAGTACTTC. It specifies CASSPSGRGLGTQYF.

This chain links TRBV20-1 with TRBJ2-1; D is perhaps TRBD1 (5 bases). This CDR3 is 11 amino acids long. Germline V CDR1 and CDR2: DFQATT, SNEGSKA (reference sequence). The V end lost 6 bases, the J end lost 9 bases, and 12 bases lay between the germline ends. The CDR3 reads CSAGPWGEQFF. The CDR3 bases are TGCAGTGCGGGGCCGTGGGGTGAGCAGTTCTTC.

The chain combines TRBV28 with TRBJ2-7, with 7 bases identical to TRBD2. Germline V gene sequence: CDR1 MDHEN, CDR2 SYDVKM. Trimming at V came to 6 bases and at J to 6 bases, leaving 14 bases not matched to a gene. This CDR3 is built from 15 residues. CDR3 protein: CASSPRGRGPPEQYF. The CDR3 nucleotides read TGTGCCAGCAGCCCACGGGGGAGGGGCCCCCCCGAGCAGTACTTC.

The rearrangement uses TRBV19 and TRBJ2-3, with D perhaps given as TRBD1 or TRBD2 (5 bases each). The germline gives CDR1 LNHDA, CDR2 SQIVND (reference sequence). Trimming removed 5 bases at V and 6 bases at J, with 15 bases between. The CDR3 length is 14 residues. CDR3 amino acids: CASSSIGAGDTQYF. CDR3 bases: TGTGCCAGTAGTTCCATCGGGGCAGGGGATACGCAGTATTTT.

The V and J genes are TRBV12-5 and TRBJ2-1, with 8 positions matching TRBD1. Germline CDR1 and CDR2: LGHNT and FRNRAP. The J segment lost 2 bases and the V segment lost 2 bases, leaving 5 bases of the junction unmatched. This CDR3 comprises 16 residues. The CDR3 DNA is TGTGCTAGTGGTTTGCTAGGACAGGGACCCTACAATGAGCAGTTCTTC. Translating gives CASGLLGQGPYNEQFF.

V usage is TRBV5-5 and J usage is TRBJ1-5; D not resolved. The CDR3 is made up of 14 amino acids. With 4 bases removed from V and 7 bases from J, the gap between germline ends came to 15 bases. The germline V gene has CDR1 SGHKS and CDR2 YYEKEE (reference sequence). The CDR3 is CASSLNGGNQPQHF. CDR3 in DNA: TGTGCCAGCAGCCTCAACGGCGGGAACCAGCCCCAGCATTTT.

The chain combines TRBV9 with TRBJ2-6; D uncertain. Germline CDR1 SGDLS, CDR2 YYNGEE. The CDR3 runs to 17 residues. V was pared by 4 bases and J by 1 base, with 15 bases between. CDR3 sequence reads: CASSQGSPGSGANVLTF. CDR3 in DNA: TGTGCCAGCAGCCAAGGGTCCCCCGGGTCTGGGGCCAACGTCCTGACTTTC.

The rearrangement joins TRBV19 to TRBJ2-5; 7 bases align to TRBD1. The germline V gene has CDR1 LNHDA and CDR2 SQIVND (reference sequence). The ends lost 8 bases at V and 2 bases at J; junction bases unmatched: 2. The CDR3 covers 12 residues. The CDR3 DNA reads as TGTGCCAGTGCACAGGGGCAAGAGACCCAGTACTTC. It specifies CASAQGQETQYF.

V is TRBV5-1 and J is TRBJ2-3; 7 positions match TRBD1. Germline V gene lookup returns CDR1 SGHRS and CDR2 YFSETQ. With 4 bases clipped from V and 6 bases from J, the junction kept 2 bases outside the gene matches. The CDR3 length is 12 residues. The CDR3 loop reads CASSQGVDTQYF. The CDR3 DNA reads TGCGCCAGCAGCCAGGGGGTGGATACGCAGTATTTT.

V usage is TRBV7-8 and J usage is TRBJ2-7; D is ambiguous. There are 14 residues in the CDR3. Germline CDR1 and CDR2: SGHVS and FQNEAQ. The germline V and J ends were trimmed by 1 base and 3 bases, with 10 bases remaining between them. The CDR3 spells CASSLGSQSYEQYF. The CDR3 DNA reads as TGTGCCAGCAGCTTAGGCTCTCAGAGCTACGAGCAGTACTTC.